A single sample gave rise to the 6 T cell receptor beta chains below, sequenced in a study of blood T cell repertoires in COVID-19. Assay used: immunoSEQ multiplex PCR; TCRdb lists only in-frame clones, some missing. The sample includes about 50,000 clones, 75% to 90% of them seen just once. Sequencing was done on a sample of peripheral blood. Every receptor here comes from a man aged 55 to 70 with acute or convalescent COVID-19.

The chain carries TRBV28 and TRBJ2-3; tentative D call: TRBD2 (5 bases). This CDR3 contains 15 residues. V was cut by 3 bases and J by 1 base, with 11 bases left in between. CDR1 and CDR2 (germline): MDHEN, SYDVKM. The CDR3 spells CASSFSGDRTDTQYF. CDR3 bases: TGTGCCAGCAGTTTCTCCGGGGATCGCACAGATACGCAGTATTTT.

The J gene is TRBJ2-1, the V gene TRBV2, with D possibly matching TRBD2 (5 bases). V was clipped by 8 bases and J by 0 bases, with 8 bases between them. The CDR3 is made up of 13 amino acids. Germline values: CDR1 SNHLY, CDR2 FYNNEI. The CDR3 spells CASYAGSYNEQFF. The DNA for the CDR3 is TGTGCCAGCTACGCGGGCTCCTACAATGAGCAGTTCTTC.

The chain recombines TRBV19 with TRBJ1-1, with D uncertain. Deletions cut 1 base from V and 1 base from J, with 13 bases between. The CDR3 length is 16 residues. Germline V gives CDR1 LNHDA, CDR2 SQIVND (reference sequence). CDR3 sequence (DNA): TGTGCCAGTAGTATAGCCCACCAGATTCAGAACACTGAAGCTTTCTTT. Protein sequence: CASSIAHQIQNTEAFF.

This clone was recorded a few times. This chain joins TRBV11-2 and TRBJ1-1; 8 bases align to TRBD1. V gave up 0 bases and J gave up 6 bases; unmatched junction bases: 9. Germline V CDR1 and CDR2: SGHAT, FQNNGV. This CDR3 contains 16 residues. CDR3 sequence reads: CASSLDLDRVFAEAFF. CDR3 nucleotide sequence: TGTGCCAGCAGCTTAGATTTGGACAGGGTCTTCGCTGAAGCTTTCTTT.

The chain has TRBV6-2 or TRBV6-3 and TRBJ2-3; 10 bases fit TRBD2. J was trimmed by 4 bases and V by 5 bases; bases with no gene match: 3. Germline values: CDR1 MNHEY, CDR2 SVGEGT. The CDR3 is 14 residues long. CDR3 in DNA: TGTGCCAGCAGTACAGCGGGAGGGGCAGATACGCAGTATTTT. Encoded protein: CASSTAGGADTQYF.

This clone was picked up a small number of times. This chain links TRBV30 with TRBJ1-1, with D perhaps matching TRBD1 (5 bases). V gave up 6 bases and J gave up 6 bases, with 11 bases separating them. Germline CDR1 GTSNPN, CDR2 SVGIG (reference sequence). The CDR3 contains 11 residues. The CDR3 DNA sequence: TGTGCCTGCCTCCGGGGGGCTGAAGCTTTCTTT. Its protein product is CACLRGAEAFF.